This T cell receptor beta chain was observed in a study of T cells expressing NK-cell markers. Germline V gene sequence: CDR1 MNHEY, CDR2 SMNVEV (reference sequence). The CDR3 sequence is 13 residues long. TCRdb re-analyzed the 5' RACE reads; it lists each CDR3 protein once, without DNA. The listing contains some 120,000 distinct CDR3 sequences. The sequence derives from a woman aged 18 to 75 in good health. The chain recombines TRBV27 with TRBJ2-3; the D call from TCRdb, TRBD1, cannot be confirmed without DNA. The sequenced sample was blood T cells: a sorted CD56 or NKG2C T cell subset, CD4+ or CD8+ T cells, or bulk PBMC T cells (not recorded which). This CDR3 reads CASFRGATDTQYF.